This T cell receptor beta chain stems from a study of T cell responses to AZD1222 COVID-19 vaccine (dated by TCRdb to the early 2020s). Some background on the complete study: A total of about 230 trial participants underwent TCR sequencing, of whom about 210 received two doses of AZD1222 and about 25 received two doses of the MenACWY control vaccine. Trial participants were enrolled into age subgroups of 18-55, 56-69 and 70-plus years, which contained around 150, 28 and 57 TCR-sequenced participants, respectively.

The CDR3 covers 13 residues, taking in both the cysteine and the phenylalanine. The CDR3 DNA has 39 bases and is translated from base 1. As encoded in the germline V gene, CDR1 is SGDLS while CDR2 is YYNGEE. V lost 2 bases and J lost 10 bases; the stretch between them is 15 bases long. Of note for this clone: Its antigen remains unidentified. No base qualities exist here, and no much larger clone lies one base off it.

The CDR3 regions of human TCRbeta chains were analyzed by immunosequencing. On the authors' methods: TCRs in the repertoires were compared against a reference library of SARS-CoV-2-specific TCRs that had been generated with the MIRA antigen-specificity platform. Breadth was defined as the fraction of unique TCRs that were SARS-CoV-2-associated, and depth was defined as the fraction of total T cells that were SARS-CoV-2-associated. Using the MIRA data, every spike-specific TCR was mapped to the spike region that the TCR reacted to and assigned to either a CD4 or a CD8 class. Log10-transformed breadth and depth values were compared by one-way ANOVA with Sidak's multiple comparisons tests. Sourced from immuneACCESS, this table was stored by TCRdb with only in-frame sequences that have V and J called. A share of the clones is absent; for the studies checked, an unresolved V gene accounts for under half, and the remainder has no known explanation. V and J calls plus clone size are reproduced from that table; the DNA served to infer D and trimming. This sample has 90,000 to 120,000 clones in its table, and more than 70% of those were observed once. The ten top clones hold roughly 3% of the sample.

This specimen's time point label, per the study, means: baseline before first vaccination. The treatment or condition label corresponds to: meningococcal conjugate vaccine given as trial control. The vaccinee samples were drawn from two UK trials, COV001 and COV002, one of which was a single-blind randomized controlled phase 2/3 trial testing AZD1222 (ChAdOx1 nCoV-19) in healthy adults. For TCRbeta chain sequencing, PBMC samples were collected from trial participants at day 0 and at day 28 after the second dose. Points the paper makes about the study in general: Conclusions about previously exposed vaccinees are limited, since just 5 or 6 AZD1222 recipients were seropositive for SARS-CoV-2 at baseline. After two AZD1222 doses, both the breadth and the depth of spike-specific TCRs were significantly higher than at day 0 and than in MenACWY recipients. Nearly half of unique spike-specific TCRs reportedly recognized epitopes outside regions mutated in the B.1.351 and B.1.1.7 variants. Participants were mostly white British, with more females than males. The authors suggested clonal diversity may have been underestimated. The whole spike protein was spanned by vaccine-associated CD4 TCRs, and dominant responses were seen in regions 160-218 and 743-854. The 56-69-year group was small, and its depth increase did not reach significance, likely because of low power. No day 14 peak-response samples were available, so repertoires were characterized only after the peak T cell response.

The TCR originated in an adult in good health. The sample here was peripheral blood, taken on day 0 of MenACWY control vaccination. The V gene is TRBV9 and the J gene is TRBJ1-1; TRBD1 could be the D gene, as 5 bases match. The DNA reads as follows: TGTGCCAGCAGCGTCGACACTGCTGGGGGAGCTTTCTTT. Its translation is CASSVDTAGGAFF. Beyond the CDR3, the reference TRBV9 and TRBJ1-1 genes provide the residues; the full variable domain reads: DSGVTQTPKHLITATGQRVTLRCSPRSGDLSVYWYQQSLDQGLQFLIQYYNGEERAKGNILERFSAQQFPDLHSELNLSSLELGDSALYFCASSVDTAGGAFFGQGTRLTVV.